The 25 T cell receptor beta chains presented below share a single source sample, sequenced in a study of cytomegalovirus exposure and HLA in healthy donors (dated by TCRdb to about 2017). Preparation of the library involved the immunoSEQ multiplex PCR assay. A mixture of 60 forward primers for TCR Vbeta segments and 13 reverse primers for TCR Jbeta segments was used in the multiplex PCR. Entries here come from immuneACCESS through TCRdb and include only in-frame sequences with V and J called. Some clones fail to appear in such tables; in the studies checked, an unresolved V gene covers under half of the shortfall, and the cause of the remainder is unknown. In this sample the table shows around 150,000 clones, around four fifths of which occur a single time. The ten largest clones represent about 2% of the sample. The sequenced sample was PBMCs. These receptors originate from a female donor in good health and CMV-seronegative.

This rearrangement joins TRBV6-5 to TRBJ2-5, with no clear D. Germline lookup yields CDR1 MNHEY and CDR2 SVGAGI. Trimming took 6 bases from V and 2 from J, leaving 10 bases between them. The CDR3 contains 13 residues. CDR3 sequence: CASSLQDQETQYF. As DNA, the CDR3 is TGTGCCAGCAGCCTCCAGGATCAAGAGACCCAGTACTTC.

The chain joins TRBV5-1 to TRBJ2-1; D unresolved. CDR3 length: 13 residues. Trimming removed 2 bases at V and 8 bases at J, with 11 bases between. CDR1 and CDR2 from the germline V gene are SGHRS and YFSETQ. The CDR3 region has the DNA TGCGCCAGCAGCTTCCTAGGAGCAGATGAGCAGTTCTTC. Residues: CASSFLGADEQFF.

This chain links TRBV30 with TRBJ1-4; D is undetermined. Between the trimmed V and J ends, which lost 1 base and 6 bases, there was a span of 3 bases. Germline CDR1 GTSNPN, CDR2 SVGIG (reference sequence). The CDR3 contains 11 residues. CDR3 sequence (DNA): TGTGCCTGGAGTGACTATGAAAAACTGTTTTTT. Amino acid sequence: CAWSDYEKLFF.

This clone was counted between two and nine times. The rearrangement joins TRBV5-1 to TRBJ1-2; 7 bases are shared with TRBD1. V was pared by 4 bases and J by 4 bases, with 7 bases of the junction left unmatched. The CDR3 totals 14 residues. Germline-derived CDR1 and CDR2 are SGHRS and YFSETQ. The CDR3 DNA is TGCGCCAGCAGCCCATGGGGGGACAGCTATGGCTACACCTTC. Amino acid sequence: CASSPWGDSYGYTF.

The chain links TRBV2 to TRBJ2-7, with 9 nucleotides matching TRBD1. The V gene's germline CDR1 is SNHLY and CDR2 FYNNEI. Trimming took 0 bases from V and 3 from J; bases not matched to a gene: 0. The CDR3 runs to 14 residues. The chain's CDR3 is CASSEAGQGYEQYF. For the CDR3, the DNA is TGTGCCAGCAGTGAAGCGGGACAGGGCTACGAGCAGTACTTC.

This chain connects TRBV5-6 to TRBJ1-2; the D gene is possibly TRBD1 (5 bases). CDR3 size: 15 residues. V shed 0 bases and J shed 5 bases, with 14 bases lying between them. Germline V CDR1 and CDR2: SGHDT, YYEEEE. CDR3 loop: CASSLVSREAYGYTF. The CDR3 region has the DNA TGTGCCAGCAGCTTGGTATCCAGGGAGGCTTATGGCTACACCTTC.

This rearrangement joins TRBV7-8 to TRBJ2-7; 8 bases are a match to TRBD2. The CDR3 is made up of 19 amino acids. Germline CDR1 and CDR2: SGHVS and FQNEAQ. The ends lost 5 bases at V and 1 base at J; junction bases unmatched: 19. The CDR3, as DNA: TGTGCCAGCAGCCGGTACATCGGAGGGGGACTAGGGGGGTCCTACGAGCAGTACTTC. As protein: CASSRYIGGGLGGSYEQYF.

The table lists this clone with a count of one. The chain uses TRBV7-9 and TRBJ1-4; D is ambiguous. Germline loops: CDR1 SEHNR, CDR2 FQNEAQ (reference sequence). CDR3 length: 14 amino acids. V dropped 5 bases and J dropped 0 bases, with 7 bases sitting between them. The DNA for the CDR3 is TGTGCCAGCAGCCCTGACACAACTAATGAAAAACTGTTTTTT. This gives the protein CASSPDTTNEKLFF.

The J gene is TRBJ2-5, the V gene TRBV27; D is uncertain. Trimming cost V 0 bases and J 3 bases, with 11 bases left between them. Germline V lookup: CDR1 MNHEY, CDR2 SMNVEV (reference sequence). CDR3 size: 15 residues. DNA for the CDR3: TGTGCCAGCAGTTTATCTACCTACCGAAAAGAGACCCAGTACTTC. This codes for CASSLSTYRKETQYF.

This chain links TRBV19 with TRBJ2-1, with TRBD1 identical over 10 bases. The CDR3 loop spans 13 amino acids. Losses at the gene ends were 4 bases for V and 7 bases for J; bases not matched to a gene: 1. CDR1 and CDR2 from the germline V gene are LNHDA and SQIVND (reference sequence). Here the CDR3 reads CASSTDRGNEQFF. CDR3 nucleotide sequence: TGTGCCAGTAGTACGGACAGGGGGAATGAGCAGTTCTTC.

About this clone itself: Other DNA sequences in the sample encode the same CDR3. V and J are TRBV18 and TRBJ1-1, with unresolved D. Trimming left V 0 bases short and J 4 bases short, with 6 bases between. Germline loops: CDR1 KGHSH, CDR2 LQKENI. The CDR3 length is 13 residues. CDR3: CASSPPGGTEAFF. The CDR3 DNA is TGTGCCAGCTCACCACCGGGAGGCACTGAAGCTTTCTTT.

This clone was counted once. The CDR3 DNA reads TGTGCCAGCAGTGACTGGGGAGTGGATCAGCCCCAGCATTTT. Translated, it gives CASSDWGVDQPQHF. This chain links TRBV6-1 with TRBJ1-5; D is uncertain. This CDR3 contains 14 residues. V lost 3 bases and J lost 5, with 11 bases in between. CDR1 and CDR2 from the germline V gene are MNHNS and SASEGT.

The V and J genes are TRBV25-1 and TRBJ1-4, with D perhaps TRBD1 (5 bases). CDR1 and CDR2 (germline): MGHDK, SYGVNS. The CDR3 sequence is 14 residues long. Deletions cut 8 bases from V and 0 bases from J, with 10 bases between. CDR3 DNA: TGTGCCAGCGCTGGAGGGGCAACTAATGAAAAACTGTTTTTT. It yields the protein CASAGGATNEKLFF.

In DNA, the CDR3 is TGTGCCAGCAGTGCGAACAGAGGGCAAGAGACCCAGTACTTC. Translation gives CASSANRGQETQYF. The chain links TRBV6-1 to TRBJ2-5, with D possibly being TRBD2 (5 bases). In germline, CDR1 is MNHNS, CDR2 SASEGT. Deletions cut 4 bases from V and 2 bases from J, with 11 bases between. The length of the CDR3 is 14 residues.

CDR3: CASSLAGQGRSPLHF. As DNA, the CDR3 is TGTGCCAGCAGCTTAGCGGGACAGGGAAGGTCACCCCTCCACTTT. V gene TRBV7-9 combines with J gene TRBJ1-6; the match to TRBD1 covers 9 bases. Looked up from germline, CDR1 is SEHNR and CDR2 is FQNEAQ (reference sequence). Germline trimming cut 0 bases from V and 10 bases from J; bases unmatched to any gene: 4. The CDR3 covers 15 residues.

The chain employs TRBV5-1 and TRBJ2-5; 8 bases fit TRBD2. Germline CDR1 and CDR2: SGHRS and YFSETQ. The CDR3 runs to 15 residues. J was trimmed by 4 bases and V by 2 bases; bases with no gene match: 7. The CDR3 region is CASSLSGGAGETQYF. The CDR3, as DNA: TGCGCCAGCAGCTTATCCGGGGGGGCCGGAGAGACCCAGTACTTC.

This chain links TRBV6-5 with TRBJ1-1; D is perhaps TRBD1 (6 bases). Trimming cost V 7 bases and J 3 bases, with 12 bases left between them. The CDR3 is 13 residues long. Germline V gene sequence: CDR1 MNHEY, CDR2 SVGAGI. The CDR3 DNA reads as TGTGCCAGCATGAGAGGGGGGGACACTGAAGCTTTCTTT. Translating gives CASMRGGDTEAFF.

The rearrangement links TRBV4-1 to TRBJ2-3; no clear D. The CDR3 sequence is 14 residues long. Germline V gene data show CDR1 as MGHRA and CDR2 as YSYEKL. Trimming pared 0 bases from V and 0 bases from J, leaving 4 bases between. The CDR3 is CASSQDSSTDTQYF. The CDR3, as DNA: TGCGCCAGCAGCCAAGACTCGAGCACAGATACGCAGTATTTT.

This chain connects TRBV5-4 to TRBJ2-7; 8 nucleotides line up with TRBD2. Germline loops: CDR1 SGHNT, CDR2 YYREEE (reference sequence). The CDR3 has 14 amino acids. V dropped 0 bases and J dropped 4; count of bases not matched to a gene: 3. The CDR3 region is CASSLGTSFYEQYF. The CDR3 region has the DNA TGTGCCAGCAGCTTGGGGACTAGCTTTTACGAGCAGTACTTC.

The chain is built from TRBV25-1 and TRBJ2-3, with D possibly TRBD1 on 5 matching bases. Germline CDR1 reads MGHDK; CDR2 reads SYGVNS. The CDR3 loop spans 16 amino acids. V dropped 0 bases and J dropped 4 bases, with 14 bases sitting between them. The CDR3 protein is CASSEYARAGPDTQYF. The CDR3 nucleotides are TGTGCCAGCAGTGAATATGCCAGGGCTGGGCCAGATACGCAGTATTTT.

This clone was observed a handful of times. The chain carries TRBV6-5 and TRBJ1-5; 9 bases line up with TRBD1. CDR1 and CDR2 (germline): MNHEY, SVGAGI. V shed 6 bases, J shed 4 bases, and the junction held 7 bases outside the gene matches. The CDR3 contains 15 residues. CDR3 DNA sequence: TGTGCCAGCAGCCCCTCGGGACAGGGAAATCAGCCCCAGCATTTT. Translated, it gives CASSPSGQGNQPQHF.

V is TRBV19 and J is TRBJ1-3, with D possibly TRBD1 on 5 matching bases. The CDR3 is 13 amino acids. Germline V gene sequence: CDR1 LNHDA, CDR2 SQIVND (reference sequence). Trimming stripped 8 bases from V and 4 bases from J, with 12 bases between. CDR3 coding DNA: TGTGCCAGTGGGGCCCTACCGGGAAACACCATATATTTT. It yields the protein CASGALPGNTIYF.

The V call is TRBV2, the J call TRBJ1-3, with TRBD1 as a possible D gene (6 bases). Germline CDR1 and CDR2: SNHLY and FYNNEI. This CDR3 is built from 13 residues. The V end was cut by 4 bases, the J end by 4 bases, with 8 bases between. The CDR3 DNA follows: TGTGCCAGCAGTGTCGACAGGGGAAACACCATATATTTT. Protein sequence: CASSVDRGNTIYF.

CDR3 coding DNA: TGCGCCAGCAGCATGGGCGACAGGGGGCCGGGAGAAAAACTGTTTTTT. Amino acids: CASSMGDRGPGEKLFF. V gene TRBV5-1 combines with J gene TRBJ1-4, with 10 bases fitting TRBD1. V lost 4 bases and J lost 8; bases outside the gene matches: 11. Germline-derived CDR1 and CDR2 are SGHRS and YFSETQ. The CDR3 covers 16 residues. The full variable domain, with the rest looked up from reference TRBV5-1 and TRBJ1-4, is KAGVTQTPRYLIKTRGQQVTLSCSPISGHRSVSWYQQTPGQGLQFLFEYFSETQRNKGNFPGRFSGRQFSNSRSEMNVSTLELGDSALYLCASSMGDRGPGEKLFFGSGTQLSVL.

The J gene is TRBJ1-2, the V gene TRBV5-4; TRBD1 matches 9 bases. This CDR3 is 16 amino acids long. Germline CDR1 SGHNT, CDR2 YYREEE (reference sequence). The V gene end was trimmed by 3 bases and the J gene end by 3 bases; junction bases not matched to a gene: 9. CDR3 sequence: CASSSSPGQGDYGYTF. In DNA form, the CDR3 reads TGTGCCAGCAGCTCAAGTCCGGGACAGGGAGACTATGGCTACACCTTC.